Reported below is one TCR beta chain. CDR1 and CDR2 from the germline V gene are SGHRS and YFSETQ. The V gene end was trimmed by 2 bases and the J gene end by 14 bases; junction bases not matched to a gene: 9. The CDR3 runs to 14 residues. The data were taken from a study of tumor T cells in aggressive B-cell lymphoma. Clones were read by immunoSEQ multiplex PCR, and TCRdb kept only the in-frame ones, dropping some. The data show about 3,200 clones, roughly 92% seen once. This clonotype was obtained from an adult with diffuse large B cell lymphoma. Sequencing was carried out using tumor tissue. The gene calls are TRBV5-1 and TRBJ2-3; 12 bases are a match to TRBD1. CDR3 DNA: TGCGCCAGCAGCTTTATTACGGGACAGGGGGCATGGTATTTT. Protein product: CASSFITGQGAWYF.